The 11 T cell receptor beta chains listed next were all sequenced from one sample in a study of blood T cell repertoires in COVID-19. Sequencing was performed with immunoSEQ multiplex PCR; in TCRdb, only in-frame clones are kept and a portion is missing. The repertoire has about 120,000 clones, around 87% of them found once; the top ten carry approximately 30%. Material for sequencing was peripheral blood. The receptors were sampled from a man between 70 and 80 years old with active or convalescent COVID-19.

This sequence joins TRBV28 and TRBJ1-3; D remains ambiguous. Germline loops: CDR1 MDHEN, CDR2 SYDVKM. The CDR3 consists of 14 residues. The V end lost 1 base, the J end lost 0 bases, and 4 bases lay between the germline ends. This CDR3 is CASSLYTSGNTIYF. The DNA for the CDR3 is TGTGCCAGCAGTTTATACACCTCTGGAAACACCATATATTTT. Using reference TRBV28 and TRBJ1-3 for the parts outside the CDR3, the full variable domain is DVKVTQSSRYLVKRTGEKVFLECVQDMDHENMFWYRQDPGLGLRLIYFSYDVKMKEKGDIPEGYSVSREKKERFSLILESASTNQTSMYLCASSLYTSGNTIYFGEGSWLTVV.

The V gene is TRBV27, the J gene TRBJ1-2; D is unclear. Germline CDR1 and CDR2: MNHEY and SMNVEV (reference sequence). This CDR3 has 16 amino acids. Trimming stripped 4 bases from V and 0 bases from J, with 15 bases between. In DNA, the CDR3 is TGTGCCAGCAGTTCCTTGGGCTTGCCTTCTAACTATGGCTACACCTTC. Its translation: CASSSLGLPSNYGYTF.

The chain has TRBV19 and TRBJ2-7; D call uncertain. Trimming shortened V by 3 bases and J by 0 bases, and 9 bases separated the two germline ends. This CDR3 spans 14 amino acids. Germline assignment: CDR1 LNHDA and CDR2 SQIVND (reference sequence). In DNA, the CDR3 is TGTGCCAGTAGTATGTCCAGAAGCTCCTACGAGCAGTACTTC. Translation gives CASSMSRSSYEQYF. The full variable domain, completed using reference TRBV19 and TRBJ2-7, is DGGITQSPKYLFRKEGQNVTLSCEQNLNHDAMYWYRQDPGQGLRLIYYSQIVNDFQKGDIAEGYSVSREKKESFPLTVTSAQKNPTAFYLCASSMSRSSYEQYFGPGTRLTVT.

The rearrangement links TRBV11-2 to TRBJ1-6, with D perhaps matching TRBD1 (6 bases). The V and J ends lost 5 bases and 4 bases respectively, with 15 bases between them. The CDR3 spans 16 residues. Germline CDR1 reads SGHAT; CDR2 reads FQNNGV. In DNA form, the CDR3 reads TGTGCCAGCAGCCGTGGAGGCGGACAGTATAATTCACCCCTCCACTTT. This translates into CASSRGGGQYNSPLHF.

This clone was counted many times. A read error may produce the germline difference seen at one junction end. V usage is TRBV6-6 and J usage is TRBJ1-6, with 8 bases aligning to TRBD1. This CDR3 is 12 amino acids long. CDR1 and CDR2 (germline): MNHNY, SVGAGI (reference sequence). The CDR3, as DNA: TGTGCCAGCAGTTACGAAGACAGGGGCGTTCTCTTT. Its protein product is CASSYEDRGVLF.

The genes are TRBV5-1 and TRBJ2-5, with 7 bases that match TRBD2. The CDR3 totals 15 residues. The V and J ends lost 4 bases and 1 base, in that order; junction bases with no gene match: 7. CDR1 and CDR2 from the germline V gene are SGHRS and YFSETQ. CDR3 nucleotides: TGCGCCAGCAGCCCAATGACGGGGGGCCAAGAGACCCAGTACTTC. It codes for CASSPMTGGQETQYF.

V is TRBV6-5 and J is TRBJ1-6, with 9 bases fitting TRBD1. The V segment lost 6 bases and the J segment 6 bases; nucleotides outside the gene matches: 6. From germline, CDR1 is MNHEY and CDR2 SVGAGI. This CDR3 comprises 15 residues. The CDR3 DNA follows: TGTGCCAGCAGAACGGGACAGGGCTTTAATTCACCCCTCCACTTT. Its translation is CASRTGQGFNSPLHF.

The CDR3 region is CASSIPGTGLNTEAFF. The CDR3 DNA reads TGCGCCAGCAGCATACCCGGGACAGGGCTGAACACTGAAGCTTTCTTT. This chain uses TRBV5-1 with TRBJ1-1; TRBD1 aligns across 9 bases. V trimming: 4 bases; J trimming: 0 bases; junction bases outside the gene matches: 7. Germline CDR1 and CDR2: SGHRS and YFSETQ. The CDR3 covers 16 residues.

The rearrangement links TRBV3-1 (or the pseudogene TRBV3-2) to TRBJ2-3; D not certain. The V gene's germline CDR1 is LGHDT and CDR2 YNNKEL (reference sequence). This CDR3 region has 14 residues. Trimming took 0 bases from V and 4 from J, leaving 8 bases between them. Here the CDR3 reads CASSQDPYSDTQYF. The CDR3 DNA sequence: TGTGCCAGCAGCCAAGATCCATACTCAGATACGCAGTATTTT.

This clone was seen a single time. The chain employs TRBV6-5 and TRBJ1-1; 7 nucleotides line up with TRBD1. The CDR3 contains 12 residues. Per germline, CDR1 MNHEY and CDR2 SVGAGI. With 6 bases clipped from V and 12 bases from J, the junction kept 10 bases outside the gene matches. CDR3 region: CASSDRVGSPFF. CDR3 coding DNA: TGTGCCAGCAGCGACAGGGTGGGATCGCCTTTCTTT.

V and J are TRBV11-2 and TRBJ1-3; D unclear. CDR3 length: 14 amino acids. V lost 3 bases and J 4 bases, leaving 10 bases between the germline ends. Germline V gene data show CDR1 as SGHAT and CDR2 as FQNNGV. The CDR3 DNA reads TGTGCCAGCAGCTTGTACCAGGCGGGAAACACCATATATTTT. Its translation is CASSLYQAGNTIYF.